A single sample is the source of the 21 T cell receptor beta chains below, sequenced in a study of OX40 agonist ivuxolimab in advanced cancers. Sequenced by immunoSEQ multiplex PCR; TCRdb stores in-frame clones only, minus some. This table has fewer than 30,000 clones, less than 90% appearing once. Sequenced material: CD4+ or CD8+ T cells sorted from blood, taken in a trial of the OX40 agonist ivuxolimab. The receptors were gathered from an adult with an advanced solid tumor such as melanoma, head and neck, liver or kidney cancer.

CDR3: CASSDQRGYQETQYF. DNA of the CDR3: TGTGCCAGCAGTGACCAGCGGGGGTACCAAGAGACCCAGTACTTC. The chain employs TRBV25-1 and TRBJ2-5; 8 nucleotides agree with TRBD2. This CDR3 is built from 15 residues. V shed 3 bases, J shed 0 bases, and the junction held 3 bases outside the gene matches. Germline V lookup: CDR1 MGHDK, CDR2 SYGVNS.

This clone was seen only a few times. This chain uses TRBV19 with TRBJ1-1, with D unclear. This CDR3 is built from 10 residues. Germline CDR1 LNHDA, CDR2 SQIVND (reference sequence). With 8 bases removed from V and 3 bases from J, the gap between germline ends came to 4 bases. CDR3 DNA: TGTGCCAGTGGGGACACTGAAGCTTTCTTT. The encoded protein is CASGDTEAFF.

The gene calls are TRBV9 and TRBJ1-3, with unresolved D. CDR1 and CDR2 (germline): SGDLS, YYNGEE. CDR3 length equals 17 residues. Trimming left V 3 bases short and J 0 bases short, with 16 bases between. CDR3 sequence (DNA): TGTGCCAGCAGCGATGGACTCAAAACCAGCTCTGGAAACACCATATATTTT. It codes for CASSDGLKTSSGNTIYF.

This clone showed up just a few times. The gene calls are TRBV4-3 and TRBJ2-5; 12 bases fit TRBD2. The CDR3 contains 15 residues. Germline V gene lookup returns CDR1 LGHNA and CDR2 YSLEER. The J segment lost 5 bases and the V segment lost 4 bases, leaving 5 bases of the junction unmatched. The CDR3 spells CASSPRTSGAETQYF. The DNA of the CDR3 is TGCGCCAGCAGCCCCAGGACTAGCGGGGCCGAGACCCAGTACTTC.

The chain is built from TRBV7-9 and TRBJ1-1; weak D call: TRBD1 (5 bases). Germline CDR1 and CDR2: SEHNR and FQNEAQ (reference sequence). The CDR3 is made up of 16 amino acids. The V end was cut by 5 bases, the J end by 1 base, with 17 bases between. The CDR3 loop is CASSPNPGLKNTEAFF. CDR3 DNA: TGTGCCAGCAGCCCTAATCCGGGACTAAAGAACACTGAAGCTTTCTTT. The variable domain in full, with the rest retrieved from reference TRBV7-9 and TRBJ1-1, is DTGVSQNPRHKITKRGQNVTFRCDPISEHNRLYWYRQTLGQGPEFLTYFQNEAQLEKSRLLSDRFSAERPKGSFSTLEIQRTEQGDSAMYLCASSPNPGLKNTEAFFGQGTRLTVV.

In the case of this clone: The sample carries other DNA sequences with the same CDR3. The chain has TRBV9 and TRBJ1-5, with D possibly matching TRBD1 (6 bases). CDR1 SGDLS and CDR2 YYNGEE come from the germline V gene. The CDR3 is made up of 14 amino acids. V gave up 2 bases and J gave up 7 bases, with 13 bases separating them. The CDR3, as DNA: TGTGCCAGCAGCGTGGGGGGGCTAGGGCAGCCCCAGCATTTT. It is translated as CASSVGGLGQPQHF.

V and J are TRBV5-1 and TRBJ2-1; no clear D. Per germline, CDR1 SGHRS and CDR2 YFSETQ. The CDR3 extends over 14 amino acids. V shed 0 bases and J shed 4 bases, with 8 bases lying between them. CDR3 loop: CASSLDVNYNEQFF. In DNA, the CDR3 is TGCGCCAGCAGCTTGGACGTAAATTACAATGAGCAGTTCTTC.

V gene TRBV7-2 combines with J gene TRBJ1-1; the match to TRBD1 covers 7 bases. The CDR3 length is 15 residues. V shed 0 bases and J 5 bases; nucleotides not matched to a gene: 6. CDR1 SGHTA and CDR2 FQGNSA come from the germline V gene. The CDR3 protein is CASSLAGQGGTEAFF. CDR3 nucleotide sequence: TGTGCCAGCAGCTTAGCGGGGCAGGGGGGAACTGAAGCTTTCTTT.

V and J are TRBV5-4 and TRBJ2-1, with TRBD2 as a possible D gene (6 bases). The CDR3 sequence is 13 residues long. The germline gives CDR1 SGHNT, CDR2 YYREEE (reference sequence). Trimming removed 5 bases at V and 6 bases at J, with 12 bases between. In DNA form, the CDR3 reads TGTGCCAGCAGATTGCGCGGGGCCAATGAGCAGTTCTTC. It translates to CASRLRGANEQFF.

The gene calls are TRBV4-1 and TRBJ2-1; D gene ambiguous. V was trimmed by 3 bases and J by 5 bases, leaving 8 bases between them. The CDR3 is 13 amino acids. CDR1 and CDR2 (germline): MGHRA, YSYEKL. The CDR3 loop is CASSHPQDNEQFF. CDR3 in DNA: TGCGCCAGCAGCCACCCGCAAGACAATGAGCAGTTCTTC.

This chain connects TRBV9 to TRBJ1-1; 10 nucleotides match TRBD1. The CDR3 is 15 amino acids. Germline V lookup: CDR1 SGDLS, CDR2 YYNGEE. With 0 bases clipped from V and 1 base from J, the junction kept 0 bases outside the gene matches. The CDR3 sequence: CASSVGTGGNTEAFF. The CDR3 DNA reads as TGTGCCAGCAGCGTAGGGACAGGGGGGAACACTGAAGCTTTCTTT.

The chain joins TRBV4-3 to TRBJ2-5; the match to TRBD2 covers 9 bases. CDR1 LGHNA and CDR2 YSLEER come from the germline V gene. V gave up 0 bases and J gave up 0 bases; unmatched junction bases: 8. The CDR3 length is 18 residues. Here the CDR3 reads CASSQDSSGGWYQETQYF. The CDR3 DNA reads TGCGCCAGCAGCCAAGATAGTAGCGGGGGTTGGTACCAAGAGACCCAGTACTTC.

The V call is TRBV18, the J call TRBJ1-5; 10 bases match TRBD1. Losses at the gene ends were 6 bases for V and 1 base for J; bases not matched to a gene: 9. This CDR3 is 17 amino acids long. Germline V gene data show CDR1 as KGHSH and CDR2 as LQKENI. CDR3 amino acids: CASSPGTGAGSNQPQHF. The CDR3 DNA reads TGTGCCAGCTCCCCCGGGACAGGGGCGGGGAGCAATCAGCCCCAGCATTTT.

The V gene is TRBV5-8, the J gene TRBJ2-7; 8 bases line up with TRBD1. Unmatched junction bases numbered 5, after V lost 4 bases and J lost 2 bases. The CDR3 spans 14 residues. Per germline, CDR1 SGHTS and CDR2 YDEGEE. The CDR3 region is CASSRDRGPYEQYF. The CDR3, as DNA: TGTGCCAGCAGCAGAGACAGGGGTCCCTACGAGCAGTACTTC.

The J gene is TRBJ1-5, the V gene TRBV10-2; 7 positions match TRBD1. The CDR3 sequence is 13 residues long. Trimming cost V 5 bases and J 7 bases; bases outside gene matches: 5. Looked up from germline, CDR1 is WSHSY and CDR2 is SAAADI. For the CDR3, the DNA is TGCGCCAGCAGTTCGACAGGGTGGCAGCCCCAGCATTTT. Encoded protein: CASSSTGWQPQHF.

V is TRBV30 and J is TRBJ1-2, with TRBD1 matching over 7 bases. CDR1 and CDR2 from the germline V gene are GTSNPN and SVGIG (reference sequence). The junction had 1 base not matched to a gene; V was cut back by 4 bases and J by 5 bases. CDR3 length equals 11 residues. The CDR3 coding sequence is TGTGCCTGGACGACAGGGTATGGCTACACCTTC. Protein product: CAWTTGYGYTF.

This chain's CDR3 is CASSSHNEQFF. The CDR3 coding sequence is TGTGCCAGCAGCTCTCACAATGAGCAGTTCTTC. The chain employs TRBV27 and TRBJ2-1; D not resolved. From germline, CDR1 is MNHEY and CDR2 SMNVEV (reference sequence). V was trimmed by 6 bases and J by 5 bases, leaving 5 bases between them. The CDR3 runs to 11 residues.

This rearrangement joins TRBV19 to TRBJ1-5; TRBD1 matches at 9 bases. V shed 3 bases, J shed 5 bases, and the junction held 5 bases outside the gene matches. Germline loops: CDR1 LNHDA, CDR2 SQIVND (reference sequence). CDR3 length: 15 amino acids. In DNA form, the CDR3 reads TGTGCCAGTAGTATCGGGACAGGGCCTTATCAGCCCCAGCATTTT. Its translation is CASSIGTGPYQPQHF.

V gene TRBV9 combines with J gene TRBJ2-1, with TRBD2 matching over 14 bases. V lost 4 bases, J lost 7 bases, and 7 bases stayed unmatched. The CDR3 is 16 residues long. The germline gives CDR1 SGDLS, CDR2 YYNGEE. The CDR3 nucleotides are TGTGCCAGCAGCCCCCCGACTAGCGGGGGGGCGAATGAGCAGTTCTTC. Protein: CASSPPTSGGANEQFF.

This chain uses TRBV9 with TRBJ1-3; D gene ambiguous. This CDR3 contains 16 residues. Between the trimmed V and J ends, which lost 3 bases and 2 bases, there was a span of 15 bases. The V gene's germline CDR1 is SGDLS and CDR2 YYNGEE. The CDR3 coding sequence is TGTGCCAGCAGCGCACAGACGGACGCGACTGGAAACACCATATATTTT. It encodes CASSAQTDATGNTIYF.

This chain joins TRBV2 and TRBJ1-1; perhaps TRBD1 as D (5 bases). CDR1 and CDR2 from the germline V gene are SNHLY and FYNNEI. CDR3 length equals 10 residues. V gave up 8 bases and J gave up 7 bases, with 8 bases separating them. CDR3 in DNA: TGTGCCAGCTGGAGGGGTGAAGCTTTCTTT. Translation gives CASWRGEAFF.